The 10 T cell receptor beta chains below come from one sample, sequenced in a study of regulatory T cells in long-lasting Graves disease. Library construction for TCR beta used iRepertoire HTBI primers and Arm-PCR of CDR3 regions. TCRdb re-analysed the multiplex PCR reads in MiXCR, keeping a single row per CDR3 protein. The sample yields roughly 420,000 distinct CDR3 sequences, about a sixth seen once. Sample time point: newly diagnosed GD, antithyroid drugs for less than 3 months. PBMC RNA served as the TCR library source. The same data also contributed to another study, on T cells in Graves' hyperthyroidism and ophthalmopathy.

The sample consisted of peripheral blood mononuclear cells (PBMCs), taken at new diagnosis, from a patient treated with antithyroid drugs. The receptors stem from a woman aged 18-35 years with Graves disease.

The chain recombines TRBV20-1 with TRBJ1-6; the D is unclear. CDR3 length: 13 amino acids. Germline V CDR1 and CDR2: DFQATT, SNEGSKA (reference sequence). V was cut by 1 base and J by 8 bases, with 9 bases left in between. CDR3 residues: CSARVIGDSPLHF. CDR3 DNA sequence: TGCAGTGCTAGAGTGATAGGAGATTCACCCCTCCACTTT.

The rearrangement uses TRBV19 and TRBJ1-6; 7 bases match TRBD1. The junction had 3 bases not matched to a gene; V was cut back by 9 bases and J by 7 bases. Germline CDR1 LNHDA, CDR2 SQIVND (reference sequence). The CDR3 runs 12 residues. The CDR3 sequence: CASRDRNSPLHF. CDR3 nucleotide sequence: TGTGCCAGCCGGGACAGAAATTCACCCCTCCACTTT.

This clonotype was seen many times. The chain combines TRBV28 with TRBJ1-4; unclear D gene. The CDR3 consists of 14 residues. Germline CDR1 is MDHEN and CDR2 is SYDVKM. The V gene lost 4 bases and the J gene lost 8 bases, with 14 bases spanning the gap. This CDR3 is CASSYQVTEEKLFF. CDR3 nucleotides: TGTGCCAGCAGTTACCAAGTAACCGAGGAAAAACTGTTTTTT.

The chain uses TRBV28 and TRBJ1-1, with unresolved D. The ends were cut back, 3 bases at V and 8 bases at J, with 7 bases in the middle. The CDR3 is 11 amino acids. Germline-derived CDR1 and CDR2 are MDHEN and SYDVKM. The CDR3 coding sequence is TGTGCCAGCAGTTTCTCCCGGGAAGCTTTCTTT. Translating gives CASSFSREAFF.

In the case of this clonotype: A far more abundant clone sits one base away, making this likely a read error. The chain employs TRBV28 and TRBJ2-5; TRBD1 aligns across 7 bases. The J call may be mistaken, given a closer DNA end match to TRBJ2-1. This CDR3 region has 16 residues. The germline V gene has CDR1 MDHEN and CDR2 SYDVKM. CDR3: CASSPRQGFSSYEQFF. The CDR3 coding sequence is TGTGCCAGCAGTCCACGACAGGGCTTTTCTTCCTACGAGCAGTTCTTC.

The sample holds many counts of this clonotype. CDR3 protein: CASKTGSSYEQYF. In nucleotides, the CDR3 is TGTGCCAGCAAGACAGGGAGCTCCTACGAGCAGTACTTC. The V call is TRBV28, the J call TRBJ2-7, with 7 bases aligning to TRBD1. The trim removed 7 bases at V and 0 bases at J, leaving 3 bases unmatched. The germline V gene has CDR1 MDHEN and CDR2 SYDVKM. CDR3 length: 13 residues.

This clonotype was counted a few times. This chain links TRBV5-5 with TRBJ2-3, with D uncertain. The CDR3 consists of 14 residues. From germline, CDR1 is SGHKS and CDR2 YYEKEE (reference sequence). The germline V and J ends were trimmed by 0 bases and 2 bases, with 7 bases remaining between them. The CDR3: CASSLVVSTDTQYF. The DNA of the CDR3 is TGTGCCAGCAGCTTGGTAGTTTCCACAGATACGCAGTATTTT. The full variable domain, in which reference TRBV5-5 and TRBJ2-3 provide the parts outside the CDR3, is DAGVTQSPTHLIKTRGQQVTLRCSPISGHKSVSWYQQVLGQGPQFIFQYYEKEERGRGNFPDRFSARQFPNYSSELNVNALLLGDSALYLCASSLVVSTDTQYFGPGTRLTVL.

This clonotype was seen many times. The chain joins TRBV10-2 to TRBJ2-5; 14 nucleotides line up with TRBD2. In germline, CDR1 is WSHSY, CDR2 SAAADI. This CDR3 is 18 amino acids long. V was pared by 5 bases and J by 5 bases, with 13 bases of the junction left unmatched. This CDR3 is CASSRDPTSGRASETQYF. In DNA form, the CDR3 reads TGCGCCAGCAGTCGCGACCCGACTAGCGGGAGGGCCAGTGAGACCCAGTACTTC.

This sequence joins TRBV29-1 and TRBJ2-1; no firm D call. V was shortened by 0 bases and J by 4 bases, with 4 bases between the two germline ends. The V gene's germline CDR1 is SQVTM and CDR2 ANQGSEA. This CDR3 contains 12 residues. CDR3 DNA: TGCAGCGTTGAAGAGCAGTACAATGAGCAGTTCTTC. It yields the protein CSVEEQYNEQFF.

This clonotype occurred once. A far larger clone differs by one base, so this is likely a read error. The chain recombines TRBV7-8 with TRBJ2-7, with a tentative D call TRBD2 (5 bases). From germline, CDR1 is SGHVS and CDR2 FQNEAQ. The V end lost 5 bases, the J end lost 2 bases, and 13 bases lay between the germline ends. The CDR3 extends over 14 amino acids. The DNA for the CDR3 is TGTGCCAGCAGCGTACTAGTTGCGGCCTACGAGCAGTACTTC. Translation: CASSVLVAAYEQYF.